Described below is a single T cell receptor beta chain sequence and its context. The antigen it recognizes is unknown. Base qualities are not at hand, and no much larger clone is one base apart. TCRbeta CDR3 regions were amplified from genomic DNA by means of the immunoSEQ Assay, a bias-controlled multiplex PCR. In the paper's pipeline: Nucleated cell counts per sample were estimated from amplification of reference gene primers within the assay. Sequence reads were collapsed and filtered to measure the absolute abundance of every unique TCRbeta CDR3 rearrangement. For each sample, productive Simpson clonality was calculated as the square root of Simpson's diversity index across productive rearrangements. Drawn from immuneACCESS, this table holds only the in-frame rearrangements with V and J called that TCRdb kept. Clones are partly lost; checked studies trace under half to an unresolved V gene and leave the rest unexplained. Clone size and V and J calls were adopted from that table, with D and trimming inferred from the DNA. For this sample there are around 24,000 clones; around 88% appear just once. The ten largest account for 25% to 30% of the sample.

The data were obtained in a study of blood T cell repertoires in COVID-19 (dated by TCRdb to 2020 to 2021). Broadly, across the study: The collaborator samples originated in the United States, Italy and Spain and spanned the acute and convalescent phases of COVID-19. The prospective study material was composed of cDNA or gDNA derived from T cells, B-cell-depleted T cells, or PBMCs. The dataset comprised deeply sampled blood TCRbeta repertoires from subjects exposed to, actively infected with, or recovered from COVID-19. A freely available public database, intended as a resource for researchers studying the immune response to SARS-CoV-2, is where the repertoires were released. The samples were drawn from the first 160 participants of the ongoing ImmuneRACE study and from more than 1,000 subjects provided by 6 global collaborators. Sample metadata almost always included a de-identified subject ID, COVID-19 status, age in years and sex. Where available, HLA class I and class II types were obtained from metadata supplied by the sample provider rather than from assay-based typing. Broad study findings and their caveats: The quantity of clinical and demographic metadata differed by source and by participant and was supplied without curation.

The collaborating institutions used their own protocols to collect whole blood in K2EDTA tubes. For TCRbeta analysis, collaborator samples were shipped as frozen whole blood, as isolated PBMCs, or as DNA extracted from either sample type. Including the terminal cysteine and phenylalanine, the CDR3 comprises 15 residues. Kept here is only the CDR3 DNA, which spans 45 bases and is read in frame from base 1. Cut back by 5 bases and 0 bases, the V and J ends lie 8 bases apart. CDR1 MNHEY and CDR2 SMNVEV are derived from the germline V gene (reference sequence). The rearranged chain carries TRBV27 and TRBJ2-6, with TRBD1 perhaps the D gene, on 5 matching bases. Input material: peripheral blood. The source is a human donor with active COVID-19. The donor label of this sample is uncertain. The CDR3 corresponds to CASSPQGSGANVLTF. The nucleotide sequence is TGTGCCAGCAGTCCTCAGGGCTCTGGGGCCAACGTCCTGACTTTC. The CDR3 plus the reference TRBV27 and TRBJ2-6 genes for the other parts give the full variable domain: EAQVTQNPRYLITVTGKKLTVTCSQNMNHEYMSWYRQDPGLGLRQIYYSMNVEVTDKGDVPEGYKVSRKEKRNFPLILESPSPNQTSLYFCASSPQGSGANVLTFGAGSRLTVL.